These 27 T cell receptor beta chains were all obtained from the same sample, sequenced in a study of T cell changes during pregnancy in multiple sclerosis (dated by TCRdb to between 2018 and 2021). Libraries were constructed by the immunoSEQ multiplex PCR assay. TCRdb re-hosts the immuneACCESS table, in-frame sequences only. Its copies lack some clones; in the studies checked, an unresolved V gene accounts for under half of them, and the cause for the rest is not known. The sample table holds about 77,000 clones, of which over 75% were seen once. The ten largest clones capture approximately 1.9% of the sample. This specimen was peripheral blood, taken before pregnancy. The receptors here all came from a female donor with multiple sclerosis, enrolled in a pregnancy study.

Only a few counts were recorded for this clone. The chain joins TRBV30 to TRBJ1-3; no firm D call. Germline assignment: CDR1 GTSNPN and CDR2 SVGIG (reference sequence). V lost 2 bases and J lost 0, with 8 bases in between. The CDR3 runs to 14 residues. This CDR3 is CAWSLTFSGNTIYF. The CDR3 DNA reads as TGTGCCTGGAGTCTAACCTTCTCTGGAAACACCATATATTTT.

The chain uses TRBV10-3 and TRBJ2-5; weak D call: TRBD2 (5 bases). The V gene's germline CDR1 is ENHRY and CDR2 SYGVKD. The CDR3 runs to 12 residues. Trimming took off 1 base at V and 5 bases at J, with 5 bases between the two ends. In DNA form, the CDR3 reads TGTGCCATCAGTGAGTGGAGGGAGACCCAGTACTTC. Its protein product is CAISEWRETQYF.

This clone occurred a few times. Mismatch with germline at one junction end may stem from a read error. The chain combines TRBV7-7 with TRBJ1-1; TRBD1 matches at 10 bases. This CDR3 has 17 amino acids. Germline lookup yields CDR1 SSHAT and CDR2 FNYEAQ (reference sequence). CDR3: CASSPTGTGETDTEAFF. CDR3 DNA sequence: TGTGCTAGCAGCCCCACCGGGACAGGGGAGACAGACACTGAAGCTTTCTTT.

The rearrangement uses TRBV10-3 and TRBJ1-3; TRBD1 agrees at 10 bases. Unmatched junction bases numbered 11, after V lost 0 bases and J lost 0 bases. The CDR3 extends over 20 amino acids. Germline lookup yields CDR1 ENHRY and CDR2 SYGVKD. In DNA, the CDR3 is TGTGCCATCAGTGAGTCGACGACAGGGGGCTATCTGAGCTCTGGAAACACCATATATTTT. Protein: CAISESTTGGYLSSGNTIYF.

The V and J genes are TRBV7-3 and TRBJ2-7; 9 bases match TRBD1. Per the germline V gene, CDR1 is SGHTA and CDR2 is FQGTGA. With V trimmed by 5 bases and J by 4 bases, 9 bases remained unmatched. The CDR3 is made up of 15 amino acids. In DNA form, the CDR3 reads TGTGCCAGCAGCCTTGGGACAGGGATAATGTACGAGCAGTACTTC. As protein: CASSLGTGIMYEQYF.

The chain joins TRBV5-5 to TRBJ2-3, with 7 nucleotides matching TRBD1. The germline V gene has CDR1 SGHKS and CDR2 YYEKEE (reference sequence). The CDR3 sequence is 13 residues long. The J segment lost 8 bases and the V segment lost 4 bases, leaving 7 bases of the junction unmatched. The CDR3 loop is CASSRDRDGTQYF. The CDR3 DNA sequence: TGTGCCAGCAGCCGCGACAGGGACGGTACGCAGTATTTT.

The chain uses TRBV5-8 and TRBJ2-7; 10 nucleotides agree with TRBD1. CDR1 is SGHTS and CDR2 is YDEGEE in the germline V gene. The CDR3 extends over 14 amino acids. V shed 1 base and J 5 bases; nucleotides not matched to a gene: 3. The CDR3 protein is CASSLRDRGHEQYF. The CDR3 nucleotides read TGTGCCAGCAGCTTGAGGGACAGGGGCCACGAGCAGTACTTC.

This sequence joins TRBV2 and TRBJ1-5, with 8 bases that match TRBD1. V shed 4 bases, J shed 5 bases, and the junction held 10 bases outside the gene matches. Germline CDR1 reads SNHLY; CDR2 reads FYNNEI. The CDR3 covers 16 residues. The CDR3 region has the DNA TGTGCCAGCAGTGTTATGGGCAGGGGGCACGATCAGCCCCAGCATTTT. Amino acids: CASSVMGRGHDQPQHF.

The chain has TRBV7-9 and TRBJ2-7; 11 positions match TRBD1. J was trimmed by 7 bases and V by 5 bases; bases with no gene match: 10. The CDR3 runs 15 residues. Germline V gene sequence: CDR1 SEHNR, CDR2 FQNEAQ (reference sequence). CDR3 loop: CASSPGQGEGGEQYF. The CDR3 nucleotides are TGTGCCAGCAGCCCGGGACAGGGGGAAGGTGGGGAGCAGTACTTC.

This chain connects TRBV29-1 to TRBJ2-1, with TRBD2 identical over 9 bases. The CDR3 is made up of 14 amino acids. Germline loops: CDR1 SQVTM, CDR2 ANQGSEA. The ends lost 6 bases at V and 5 bases at J; junction bases unmatched: 8. For the CDR3, the DNA is TGCAGCGTGCGGGGACTAGCTGAAAACAATGAGCAGTTCTTC. It is translated as CSVRGLAENNEQFF.

The chain recombines TRBV5-5 with TRBJ2-5, with D possibly TRBD1 on 6 matching bases. This CDR3 region has 14 residues. The ends were cut back, 4 bases at V and 0 bases at J, with 10 bases in the middle. Germline CDR1 and CDR2: SGHKS and YYEKEE (reference sequence). The CDR3 sequence is CASSPDRDQETQYF. The CDR3 bases are TGTGCCAGCAGCCCGGACAGAGACCAAGAGACCCAGTACTTC.

The chain combines TRBV2 with TRBJ1-1; 8 bases are a match to TRBD1. The CDR3 length is 14 residues. V shed 7 bases, J shed 6 bases, and the junction held 10 bases outside the gene matches. Germline CDR1 is SNHLY and CDR2 is FYNNEI. DNA of the CDR3: TGTGCCAGCACCCGAGAGTCAGGGGGCCCTGAAGCTTTCTTT. Translating gives CASTRESGGPEAFF.

CDR3 sequence: CASSQVASGGEGETQYF. CDR3 coding DNA: TGCGCCAGCAGCCAAGTGGCTAGCGGGGGGGAAGGGGAGACCCAGTACTTC. The chain uses TRBV4-3 and TRBJ2-5; 12 bases map to TRBD2. The CDR3 covers 17 residues. With V trimmed by 1 base and J by 5 bases, 8 bases remained unmatched. CDR1 and CDR2 from the germline V gene are LGHNA and YSLEER.

The chain uses TRBV5-1 and TRBJ1-1, with no clear D. CDR3 size: 14 residues. Germline values: CDR1 SGHRS, CDR2 YFSETQ. The V gene lost 4 bases and the J gene lost 2 bases, with 12 bases spanning the gap. DNA for the CDR3: TGCGCCAGCAGCATGGGTACGAGTAACACTGAAGCTTTCTTT. It codes for CASSMGTSNTEAFF.

The V call is TRBV27, the J call TRBJ2-3, with 13 bases matching TRBD2. This CDR3 is 15 amino acids long. CDR1 and CDR2 (germline): MNHEY, SMNVEV (reference sequence). Trimming took 8 bases from V and 6 from J; bases not matched to a gene: 8. This CDR3 is CASRVLAGGLDTQYF. The CDR3 nucleotides are TGTGCCAGCCGCGTACTAGCGGGGGGGTTGGATACGCAGTATTTT.

This rearrangement joins TRBV6-1 to TRBJ2-7, with 13 bases fitting TRBD2. The germline gives CDR1 MNHNS, CDR2 SASEGT. V gave up 3 bases and J gave up 5 bases; unmatched junction bases: 4. CDR3 length equals 15 residues. CDR3 loop: CASSEELAGGNEQYF. The CDR3 DNA sequence: TGTGCCAGCAGTGAGGAACTAGCGGGGGGGAACGAGCAGTACTTC.

This clone appeared a few times. The chain recombines TRBV15 with TRBJ1-1; weak D call: TRBD1 (6 bases). CDR1 and CDR2 from the germline V gene are LNHNV and YYDKDF (reference sequence). CDR3 length equals 13 residues. V was trimmed by 9 bases and J by 1 base, leaving 12 bases between them. DNA for the CDR3: TGTGCCACTCGCGGACAGTGGAACACTGAAGCTTTCTTT. Translation: CATRGQWNTEAFF.

The rearrangement uses TRBV18 and TRBJ1-2; D remains unclear. V shed 4 bases and J shed 0 bases, with 6 bases lying between them. This CDR3 comprises 13 residues. In germline, CDR1 is KGHSH, CDR2 LQKENI. CDR3 nucleotide sequence: TGTGCCAGCTCACTGGACTCTAACTATGGCTACACCTTC. The encoded protein is CASSLDSNYGYTF.

V and J are TRBV7-2 and TRBJ2-5; maybe TRBD1 (6 bases). Germline-derived CDR1 and CDR2 are SGHTA and FQGNSA. This CDR3 is built from 15 residues. Trimming left V 2 bases short and J 9 bases short, with 19 bases between. DNA of the CDR3: TGTGCCAGCAGCTTACTATTCCTCCCCCCAGGGGCCCAGTACTTC. It specifies CASSLLFLPPGAQYF.

Only one count was recorded for this clone. The chain couples TRBV30 to TRBJ1-2, with a possible D match to TRBD1 (5 bases). Germline loops: CDR1 GTSNPN, CDR2 SVGIG (reference sequence). V lost 8 bases and J lost 4, with 11 bases in between. This CDR3 has 11 amino acids. Written as DNA, the CDR3 is TGTGCCGTCAGGGTGGGCTATGGCTACACCTTC. Protein: CAVRVGYGYTF.

The chain employs TRBV29-1 and TRBJ1-1; 8 bases line up with TRBD1. The CDR3 extends over 13 amino acids. V lost 7 bases, J lost 5 bases, and 9 bases stayed unmatched. CDR1 and CDR2 (germline): SQVTM, ANQGSEA. DNA for the CDR3: TGCAGCGGGGAGAACAGGGGGAGGACTGAAGCTTTCTTT. Its translation is CSGENRGRTEAFF.

The chain's CDR3 is CASSPHGGELFF. CDR3 nucleotides: TGTGCCAGCAGCCCCCACGGCGGGGAGCTGTTTTTT. The chain is built from TRBV7-8 and TRBJ2-2; D unclear. V shed 5 bases and J shed 7 bases, with 8 bases lying between them. Germline-derived CDR1 and CDR2 are SGHVS and FQNEAQ. The CDR3 contains 12 residues.

The chain has TRBV6-4 and TRBJ2-6, with 10 bases identical to TRBD1. J was trimmed by 0 bases and V by 5 bases; bases with no gene match: 7. The CDR3 contains 18 residues. Per germline, CDR1 MRHNA and CDR2 SNTAGT. In nucleotides, the CDR3 is TGTGCCAGCAGTCCCAAGGGACAGGGGTACTCTGGGGCCAACGTCCTGACTTTC. As protein: CASSPKGQGYSGANVLTF.

The chain has TRBV5-6 and TRBJ2-5; the D gene is possibly TRBD1 (7 bases). The CDR3 spans 14 residues. Germline V CDR1 and CDR2: SGHDT, YYEEEE. Trimming left V 0 bases short and J 5 bases short, with 11 bases between. CDR3 in amino acids: CASSLGQGGETQYF. The CDR3 DNA reads TGTGCCAGCAGCTTGGGACAGGGAGGCGAGACCCAGTACTTC.

The chain couples TRBV21-1 to TRBJ2-7; the table's D call, TRBD1, has no DNA check behind it. TRBV21-1 is given as a pseudogene. The CDR3 has 14 amino acids. The CDR3 spells CASSKDVAGHRLYF. In nucleotides, the CDR3 is TGTGCCAGCAGCAAAGATGTGGCAGGCCATCGTCTGTACTTC.

This clone was counted a single time. This chain links TRBV6-1 with TRBJ1-1; D gene uncertain. This CDR3 spans 16 amino acids. Trimming pared 0 bases from V and 0 bases from J, leaving 11 bases between. From germline, CDR1 is MNHNS and CDR2 SASEGT. The CDR3, as DNA: TGTGCCAGCAGTGAAGCCTTGACTTACTTGAACACTGAAGCTTTCTTT. The encoded protein is CASSEALTYLNTEAFF.

The J gene is TRBJ2-5, the V gene TRBV5-1, with 8 positions matching TRBD1. The V and J ends lost 1 base and 2 bases, in that order; junction bases with no gene match: 7. The germline CDR1 and CDR2 sequences are SGHRS and YFSETQ. There are 16 residues in the CDR3. The CDR3 region has the DNA TGCGCCAGCAGCTTGATCCCGACAGGGGATCAAGAGACCCAGTACTTC. Protein: CASSLIPTGDQETQYF.